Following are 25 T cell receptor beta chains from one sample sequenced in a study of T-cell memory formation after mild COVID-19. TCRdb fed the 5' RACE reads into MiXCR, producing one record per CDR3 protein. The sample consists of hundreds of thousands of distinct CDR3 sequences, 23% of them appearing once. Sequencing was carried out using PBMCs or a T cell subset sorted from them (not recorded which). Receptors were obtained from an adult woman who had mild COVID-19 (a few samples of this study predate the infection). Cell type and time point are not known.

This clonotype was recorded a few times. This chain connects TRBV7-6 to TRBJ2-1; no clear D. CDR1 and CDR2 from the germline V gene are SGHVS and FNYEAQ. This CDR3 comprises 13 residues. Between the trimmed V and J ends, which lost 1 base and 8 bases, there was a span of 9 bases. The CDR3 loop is CASSLDSLDEQFF. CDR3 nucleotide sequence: TGTGCCAGCAGCTTAGACAGTCTGGATGAGCAGTTCTTC.

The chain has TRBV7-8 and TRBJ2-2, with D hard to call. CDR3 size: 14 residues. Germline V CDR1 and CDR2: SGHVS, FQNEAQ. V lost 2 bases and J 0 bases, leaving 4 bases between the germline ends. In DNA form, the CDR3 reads TGTGCCAGCAGCTTATATGCGAACACCGGGGAGCTGTTTTTT. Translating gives CASSLYANTGELFF.

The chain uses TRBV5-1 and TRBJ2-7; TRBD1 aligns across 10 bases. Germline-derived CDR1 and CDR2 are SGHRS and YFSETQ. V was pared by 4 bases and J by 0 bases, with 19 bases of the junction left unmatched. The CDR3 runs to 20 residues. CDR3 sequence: CASSPGFETGGFRSSYEQYF. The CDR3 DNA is TGCGCCAGCAGCCCGGGATTTGAGACAGGGGGCTTTAGGAGCTCCTACGAGCAGTACTTC.

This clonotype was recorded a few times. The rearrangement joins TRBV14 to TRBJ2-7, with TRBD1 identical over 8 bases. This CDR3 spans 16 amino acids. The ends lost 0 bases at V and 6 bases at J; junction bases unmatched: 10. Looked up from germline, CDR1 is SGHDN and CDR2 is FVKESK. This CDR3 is CASSQDFPTGGGEQYF. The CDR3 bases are TGTGCCAGCAGCCAAGATTTTCCCACAGGGGGAGGCGAGCAGTACTTC.

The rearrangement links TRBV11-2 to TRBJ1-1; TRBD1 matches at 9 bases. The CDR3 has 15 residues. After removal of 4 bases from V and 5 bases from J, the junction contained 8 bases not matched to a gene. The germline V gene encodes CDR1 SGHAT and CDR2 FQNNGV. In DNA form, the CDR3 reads TGTGCCAGCAGCTGGGAACAGGGGGCTCGGACTGAAGCTTTCTTT. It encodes CASSWEQGARTEAFF.

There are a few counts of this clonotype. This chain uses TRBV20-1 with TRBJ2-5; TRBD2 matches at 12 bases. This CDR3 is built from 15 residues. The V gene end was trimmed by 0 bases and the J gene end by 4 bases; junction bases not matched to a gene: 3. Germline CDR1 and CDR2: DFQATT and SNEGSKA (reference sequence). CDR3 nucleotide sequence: TGCAGTGCTAGAGAGCCGACTAGCGGGAGAGAGACCCAGTACTTC. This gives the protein CSAREPTSGRETQYF.

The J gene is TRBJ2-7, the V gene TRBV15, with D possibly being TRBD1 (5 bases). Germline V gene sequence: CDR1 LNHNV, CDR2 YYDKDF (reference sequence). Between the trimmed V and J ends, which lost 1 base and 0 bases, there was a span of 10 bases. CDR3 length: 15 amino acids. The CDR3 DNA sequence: TGTGCCACCAGCAGAGTTCGCAGGGCCTCCTACGAGCAGTACTTC. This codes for CATSRVRRASYEQYF.

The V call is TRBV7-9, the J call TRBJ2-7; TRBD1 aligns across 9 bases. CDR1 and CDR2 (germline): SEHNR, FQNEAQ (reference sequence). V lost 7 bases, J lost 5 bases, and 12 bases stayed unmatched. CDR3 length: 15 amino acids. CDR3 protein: CASTPKDRGGHEQYF. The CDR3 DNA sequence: TGTGCCAGCACCCCCAAGGACAGGGGTGGCCACGAGCAGTACTTC.

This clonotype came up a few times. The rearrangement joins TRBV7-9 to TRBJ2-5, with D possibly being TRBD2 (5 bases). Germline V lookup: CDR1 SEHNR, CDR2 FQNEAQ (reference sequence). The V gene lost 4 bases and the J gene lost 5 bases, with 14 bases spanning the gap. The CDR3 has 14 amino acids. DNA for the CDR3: TGTGCCAGCAGCTCCTCGTGGACTTCGGAGACCCAGTACTTC. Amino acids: CASSSSWTSETQYF.

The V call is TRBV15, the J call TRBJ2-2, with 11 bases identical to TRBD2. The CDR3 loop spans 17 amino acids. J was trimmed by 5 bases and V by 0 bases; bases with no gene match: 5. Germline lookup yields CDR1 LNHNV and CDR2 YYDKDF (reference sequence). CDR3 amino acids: CATSRDLTSGVTGELFF. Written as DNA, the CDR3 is TGTGCCACCAGCAGAGATTTGACTAGCGGGGTAACCGGGGAGCTGTTTTTT.

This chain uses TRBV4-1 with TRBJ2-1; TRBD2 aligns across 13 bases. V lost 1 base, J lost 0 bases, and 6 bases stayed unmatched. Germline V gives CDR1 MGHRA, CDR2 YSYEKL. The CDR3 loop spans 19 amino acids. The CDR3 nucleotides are TGCGCCAGCAGCCAAGGACTAGCGGGAGGTCCTAGCTCCTACAATGAGCAGTTCTTC. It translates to CASSQGLAGGPSSYNEQFF.

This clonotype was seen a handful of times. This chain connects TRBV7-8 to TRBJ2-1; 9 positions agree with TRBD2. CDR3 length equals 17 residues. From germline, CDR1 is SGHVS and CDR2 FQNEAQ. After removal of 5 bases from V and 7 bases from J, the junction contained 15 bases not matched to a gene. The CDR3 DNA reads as TGTGCCAGCAGCCCAAGGGGCGGGAGGGAGGCAGGGAATGAGCAGTTCTTC. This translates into CASSPRGGREAGNEQFF.

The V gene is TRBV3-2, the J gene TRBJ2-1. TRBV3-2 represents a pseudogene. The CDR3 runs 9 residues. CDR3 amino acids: CASSHEQFF. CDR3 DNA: TGTGCCAGCAGCCACGAGCAGTTCTTC.

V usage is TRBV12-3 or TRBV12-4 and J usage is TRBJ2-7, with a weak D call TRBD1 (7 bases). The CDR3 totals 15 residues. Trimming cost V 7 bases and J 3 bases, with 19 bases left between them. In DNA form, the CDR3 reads TGTGCCAGCACCCCAGGGGGGACGGCACTCTACGAGCAGTACTTC. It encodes CASTPGGTALYEQYF.

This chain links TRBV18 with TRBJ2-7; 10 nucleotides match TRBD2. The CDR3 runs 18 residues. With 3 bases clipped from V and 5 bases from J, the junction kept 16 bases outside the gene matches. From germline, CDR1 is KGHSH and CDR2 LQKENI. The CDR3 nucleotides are TGTGCCAGCTCACCGACCGGGCTCGGGACTAGCGTTTCGAACGAGCAGTACTTC. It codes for CASSPTGLGTSVSNEQYF. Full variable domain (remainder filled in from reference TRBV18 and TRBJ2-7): NAGVMQNPRHLVRRRGQEARLRCSPMKGHSHVYWYRQLPEEGLKFMVYLQKENIIDESGMPKERFSAEFPKEGPSILRIQQVVRGDSAAYFCASSPTGLGTSVSNEQYFGPGTRLTVT.

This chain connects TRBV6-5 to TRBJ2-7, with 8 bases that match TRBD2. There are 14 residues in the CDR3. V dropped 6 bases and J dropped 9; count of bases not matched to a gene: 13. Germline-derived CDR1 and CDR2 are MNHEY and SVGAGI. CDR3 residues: CASSWRGAGVWQYF. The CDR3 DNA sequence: TGTGCCAGCAGCTGGCGAGGAGCGGGAGTTTGGCAGTACTTC.

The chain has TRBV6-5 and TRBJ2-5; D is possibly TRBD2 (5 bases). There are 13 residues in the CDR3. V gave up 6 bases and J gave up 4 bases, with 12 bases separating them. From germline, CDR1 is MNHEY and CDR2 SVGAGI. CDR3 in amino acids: CASSGVARETQYF. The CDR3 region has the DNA TGTGCCAGCAGCGGGGTAGCAAGAGAGACCCAGTACTTC.

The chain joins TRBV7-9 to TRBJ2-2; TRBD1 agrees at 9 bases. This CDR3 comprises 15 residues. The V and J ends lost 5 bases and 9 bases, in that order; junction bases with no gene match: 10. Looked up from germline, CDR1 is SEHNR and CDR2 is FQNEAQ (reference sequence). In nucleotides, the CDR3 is TGTGCCAGCAGCACTCCCGGGACAGGGAGCTGGGAGCTGTTTTTT. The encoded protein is CASSTPGTGSWELFF.

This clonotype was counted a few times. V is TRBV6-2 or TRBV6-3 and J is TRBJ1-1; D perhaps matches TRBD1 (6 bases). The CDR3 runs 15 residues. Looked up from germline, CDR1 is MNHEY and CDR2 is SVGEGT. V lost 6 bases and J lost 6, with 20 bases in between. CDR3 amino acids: CASRHTGTQSPEAFF. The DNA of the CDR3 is TGTGCCAGCAGGCATACAGGGACCCAATCCCCTGAAGCTTTCTTT.

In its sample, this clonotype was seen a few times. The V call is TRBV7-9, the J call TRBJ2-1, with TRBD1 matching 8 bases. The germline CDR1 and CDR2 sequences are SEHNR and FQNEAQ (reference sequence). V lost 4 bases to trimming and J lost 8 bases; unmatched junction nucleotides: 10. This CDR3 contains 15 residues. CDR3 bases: TGTGCCAGCAGCTCAGGACAGGGCGGGATGGATGAGCAGTTCTTC. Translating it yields CASSSGQGGMDEQFF.

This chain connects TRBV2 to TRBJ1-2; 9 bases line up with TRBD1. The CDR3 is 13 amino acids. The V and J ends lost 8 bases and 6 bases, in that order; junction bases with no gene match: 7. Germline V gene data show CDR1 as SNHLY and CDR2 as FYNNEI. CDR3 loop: CASLPGTGHGYTF. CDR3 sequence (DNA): TGTGCCAGCTTACCCGGGACAGGGCATGGCTACACCTTC.

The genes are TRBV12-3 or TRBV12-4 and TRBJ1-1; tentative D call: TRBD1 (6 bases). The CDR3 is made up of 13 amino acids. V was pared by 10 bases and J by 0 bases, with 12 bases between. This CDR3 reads CAIGQSMNTEAFF. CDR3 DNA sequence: TGTGCCATAGGACAGTCCATGAACACTGAAGCTTTCTTT.

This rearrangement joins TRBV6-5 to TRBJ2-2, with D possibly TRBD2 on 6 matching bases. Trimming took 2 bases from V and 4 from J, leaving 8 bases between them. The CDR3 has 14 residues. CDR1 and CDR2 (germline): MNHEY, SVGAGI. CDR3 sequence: CASSYGGGTGELFF. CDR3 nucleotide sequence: TGTGCCAGCAGTTACGGGGGAGGCACCGGGGAGCTGTTTTTT.

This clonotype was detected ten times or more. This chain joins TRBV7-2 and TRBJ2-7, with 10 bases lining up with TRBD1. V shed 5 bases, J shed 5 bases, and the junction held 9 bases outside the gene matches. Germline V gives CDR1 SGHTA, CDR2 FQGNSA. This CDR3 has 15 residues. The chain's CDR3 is CASSRKTGGIDEQYF. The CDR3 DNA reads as TGTGCCAGCAGCCGGAAGACAGGGGGCATCGACGAGCAGTACTTC.

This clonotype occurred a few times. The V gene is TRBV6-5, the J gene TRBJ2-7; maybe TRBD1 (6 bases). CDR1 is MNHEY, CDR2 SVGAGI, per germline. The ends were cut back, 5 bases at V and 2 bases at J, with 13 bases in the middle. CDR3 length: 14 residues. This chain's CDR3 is CASSVSRGTYEQYF. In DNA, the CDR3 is TGTGCCAGCAGTGTGTCCAGGGGAACCTACGAGCAGTACTTC.